There are a few counts of the clone carrying this T cell receptor beta chain. Its antigen is still unknown. The data stem from a study of STAT3 mutations in large granular lymphocyte leukemia. Study findings and constraints: Clonal expansion was inferred from other time points because no sample existed at each clone's first appearance. Every T-cell large granular lymphocyte leukemia patient had at least one immunodominant TCR beta clonotype.

There are 14 residues in the CDR3. Trimming took 1 base from V and 5 from J, leaving 11 bases between them. The V gene's germline CDR1 is LGHNA and CDR2 YNFKEQ. This table comes from immunoSEQ multiplex PCR, and its TCRdb copy is limited to in-frame clones, with some not included. The sample has some 13,000 clones; 88% are singletons. Sequencing was done on a sample of PBMCs. The V call is TRBV4-2, the J call TRBJ1-2, with D perhaps matching TRBD1 (5 bases). This sequence originates from a human donor with T large granular lymphocyte leukemia. Some clones in this sample may be carry-over from other donors' samples. This CDR3 is CASSQGGTDYGYTF. CDR3 DNA: TGTGCCAGCAGCCAAGGCGGGACGGATTATGGCTACACCTTC.